Reported below is one TCR beta chain. Its antigen is undetermined. This entry belongs to a study of CD8+CD57+ T cells in acquired aplastic anemia. Overall study: DNA per sorted CD4+ or CD8+ sample ranged roughly 0.19 to 30 ug, averaging about 2.9 ug.

Findings and limits, study-wide: No significant difference in CD8+ Simpson's diversity was found between patients and controls.

Both TCR beta VDJ combination and CDR3 sequence profiling were carried out. Genomic DNA was the template for this profiling. TCRdb passed the reads through MiXCR, listing each CDR3 protein once. Among more than 250,000 distinct CDR3 sequences listed, approximately 56% were seen once. V lost 1 base and J 7 bases, leaving 13 bases between the germline ends. Germline assignment: CDR1 SNHLY and CDR2 FYNNEI. The CDR3 length is 15 residues. What was sequenced was sorted CD4+, CD8+, or CD8+CD57+ T cells (not recorded which) from PBMCs. This chain joins TRBV2 and TRBJ1-4, with D possibly matching TRBD1 (6 bases). This receptor was obtained from a human donor with severe aplastic anemia or a healthy control (not recorded which). CDR3 DNA: TGTGCCAGCAGTGAAGGGGGGGCGGCTAGTGAAAAACTGTTTTTT. It translates to CASSEGGAASEKLFF.